The 27 T cell receptor beta chains in this list originate from one sample, sequenced in a study of blood T cell repertoires in COVID-19. The protocol was immunoSEQ multiplex PCR, while the TCRdb copy is restricted to in-frame clones and leaves out a portion. Of under 250,000 clones in the sample, roughly three quarters were seen once. The sequencing input was peripheral blood. These receptors came from a woman between 40 and 50 years old with COVID-19, enrolled during active disease.

V usage is TRBV19 and J usage is TRBJ2-1; 11 positions match TRBD2. V shed 3 bases and J 2 bases; nucleotides not matched to a gene: 3. Germline V gene sequence: CDR1 LNHDA, CDR2 SQIVND (reference sequence). The CDR3 is 16 amino acids. CDR3 loop: CASSISGLAAYNEQFF. The CDR3 DNA reads TGTGCCAGTAGTATTTCGGGACTAGCGGCCTACAATGAGCAGTTCTTC.

The V call is TRBV9, the J call TRBJ2-2, with a possible D match to TRBD2 (6 bases). This CDR3 spans 15 amino acids. Trimming cost V 2 bases and J 5 bases, with 13 bases left between them. Germline-derived CDR1 and CDR2 are SGDLS and YYNGEE. The CDR3 is CASSVNGGVTGELFF. The CDR3 region has the DNA TGTGCCAGCAGCGTGAACGGGGGAGTGACCGGGGAGCTGTTTTTT.

The chain is built from TRBV5-1 and TRBJ2-3, with D possibly being TRBD1 (6 bases). The germline gives CDR1 SGHRS, CDR2 YFSETQ. V gave up 6 bases and J gave up 0 bases, with 17 bases separating them. This CDR3 contains 16 residues. The DNA of the CDR3 is TGCGCCAGCACTCAGGGGACGCGGGCTAGCACAGATACGCAGTATTTT. This gives the protein CASTQGTRASTDTQYF.

This chain uses TRBV6-2 or TRBV6-3 with TRBJ2-7; D might be TRBD1 (6 bases). This CDR3 is 12 amino acids long. CDR1 MNHEY and CDR2 SVGEGT come from the germline V gene. Trimming took 2 bases from V and 9 from J, leaving 11 bases between them. The CDR3 sequence is CASSYTGRVQYF. The CDR3, as DNA: TGTGCCAGCAGTTACACAGGGAGAGTGCAGTACTTC.

This clone was seen a few times. This sample also contains other DNA sequences that code for the same CDR3. The chain employs TRBV30 and TRBJ1-5; D may be TRBD1 (5 bases). The CDR3 is made up of 13 amino acids. Deletions cut 1 base from V and 5 bases from J, with 9 bases between. CDR1 and CDR2 from the germline V gene are GTSNPN and SVGIG (reference sequence). The CDR3 nucleotides read TGTGCCTGGAGTGCTGGAGGGGATCAGCCCCAGCATTTT. Translating it yields CAWSAGGDQPQHF. The whole variable domain, filled in from reference TRBV30 and TRBJ1-5, reads SQTIHQWPATLVQPVGSPLSLECTVEGTSNPNLYWYRQAAGRGLQLLFYSVGIGQISSEVPQNLSASRPQDRQFILSSKKLLLSDSGFYLCAWSAGGDQPQHFGDGTRLSIL.

The genes are TRBV5-1 and TRBJ1-3; TRBD1 aligns across 7 bases. Germline loops: CDR1 SGHRS, CDR2 YFSETQ. V lost 3 bases, J lost 2 bases, and 5 bases stayed unmatched. The CDR3 is 15 residues long. The chain's CDR3 is CASSSDREAGNTIYF. The CDR3 DNA follows: TGCGCCAGCAGCTCCGACAGGGAGGCTGGAAACACCATATATTTT.

This chain connects TRBV5-1 to TRBJ2-5, with 12 bases fitting TRBD2. The V segment lost 5 bases and the J segment 5 bases; nucleotides outside the gene matches: 10. The CDR3 has 16 amino acids. CDR1 is SGHRS, CDR2 YFSETQ, per germline. The CDR3, as DNA: TGCGCCAGCAGTTACGGACTAGCGGGAACACGGGAGACCCAGTACTTC. The encoded protein is CASSYGLAGTRETQYF.

The chain links TRBV5-6 to TRBJ1-1; a weak D match, TRBD1 (5 bases). The germline V gene encodes CDR1 SGHDT and CDR2 YYEEEE. The CDR3 totals 17 residues. V lost 1 base and J lost 6, with 22 bases in between. In DNA form, the CDR3 reads TGTGCCAGCAGCTTGCCAGGGAGGGTCGTCCGTAACGCTGAAGCTTTCTTT. Translating gives CASSLPGRVVRNAEAFF.

The gene calls are TRBV5-1 and TRBJ2-3, with D tentatively TRBD2 (5 bases). CDR1 is SGHRS and CDR2 is YFSETQ in the germline V gene. The V and J ends lost 4 bases and 3 bases respectively, with 12 bases between them. This CDR3 is 14 amino acids long. The DNA for the CDR3 is TGCGCCAGCAGCGGAAGGACTCAGACAGATACGCAGTATTTT. This codes for CASSGRTQTDTQYF.

This chain joins TRBV4-2 and TRBJ2-7; 8 positions agree with TRBD2. This CDR3 comprises 17 residues. Germline V gene sequence: CDR1 LGHNA, CDR2 YNFKEQ. With V trimmed by 4 bases and J by 4 bases, 15 bases remained unmatched. The CDR3 DNA reads as TGTGCCAGCAGCCCCCTCCCAGGAGCGGGAGAAGGTTACGAGCAGTACTTC. The encoded protein is CASSPLPGAGEGYEQYF.

This clone was seen only once. The rearrangement links TRBV5-1 to TRBJ2-1; TRBD2 agrees at 9 bases. J was trimmed by 0 bases and V by 5 bases; bases with no gene match: 3. This CDR3 is 15 amino acids long. Germline assignment: CDR1 SGHRS and CDR2 YFSETQ. CDR3 coding DNA: TGCGCCAGCAGTTATAGCGGGAGCTCCTACAATGAGCAGTTCTTC. This sequence encodes CASSYSGSSYNEQFF.

The chain links TRBV5-1 to TRBJ1-2; 8 bases match TRBD1. The CDR3 runs to 14 residues. Germline-derived CDR1 and CDR2 are SGHRS and YFSETQ. V lost 3 bases, J lost 8 bases, and 9 bases stayed unmatched. Here the CDR3 DNA reads TGCGCCAGCAGCTATGGACAGGGTGAAAGCGGCTACACCTTC. As protein: CASSYGQGESGYTF. Drawing the rest from reference TRBV5-1 and TRBJ1-2, the complete variable domain is KAGVTQTPRYLIKTRGQQVTLSCSPISGHRSVSWYQQTPGQGLQFLFEYFSETQRNKGNFPGRFSGRQFSNSRSEMNVSTLELGDSALYLCASSYGQGESGYTFGSGTRLTVV.

V is TRBV7-9 and J is TRBJ1-1; 7 nucleotides match TRBD1. The ends lost 1 base at V and 8 bases at J; junction bases unmatched: 1. This CDR3 has 12 amino acids. The germline V gene has CDR1 SEHNR and CDR2 FQNEAQ (reference sequence). The CDR3 DNA follows: TGTGCCAGCAGCTTAGAGGACAGGGAAGCTTTCTTT. This translates into CASSLEDREAFF.

This clone was counted only a few times. The chain uses TRBV6-5 and TRBJ1-5; D is unclear. The V end lost 4 bases, the J end lost 7 bases, and 14 bases lay between the germline ends. This CDR3 comprises 14 residues. Germline V gene sequence: CDR1 MNHEY, CDR2 SVGAGI. The CDR3 sequence is CASSSHPGGQPQHF. The CDR3 DNA sequence: TGTGCCAGCAGTTCCCACCCGGGCGGGCAGCCCCAGCATTTT.

The rearrangement links TRBV5-1 to TRBJ1-2, with TRBD1 as a possible D gene (6 bases). Looked up from germline, CDR1 is SGHRS and CDR2 is YFSETQ. The length of the CDR3 is 17 residues. The V end was cut by 3 bases, the J end by 4 bases, with 22 bases between. CDR3 region: CASSSNAPGQGGYGYTF. The DNA of the CDR3 is TGCGCCAGCAGCTCGAACGCCCCGGGACAAGGAGGCTATGGCTACACCTTC. The variable domain in full, completed from reference TRBV5-1 and TRBJ1-2, reads KAGVTQTPRYLIKTRGQQVTLSCSPISGHRSVSWYQQTPGQGLQFLFEYFSETQRNKGNFPGRFSGRQFSNSRSEMNVSTLELGDSALYLCASSSNAPGQGGYGYTFGSGTRLTVV.

This clone was detected only a few times. This rearrangement joins TRBV7-9 to TRBJ1-1; D gene uncertain. The germline V and J ends were trimmed by 2 bases and 1 base, with 8 bases remaining between them. The germline V gene has CDR1 SEHNR and CDR2 FQNEAQ (reference sequence). CDR3 length: 14 residues. The CDR3 bases are TGTGCCAGCAGCTTACTCGGCGGGAACACTGAAGCTTTCTTT. Encoded protein: CASSLLGGNTEAFF.

Here the CDR3 DNA reads TGTGCCAGCAGTGATAGGACAGGCGACAAGCCCCAGCATTTT. Translating gives CASSDRTGDKPQHF. The V and J genes are TRBV2 and TRBJ1-5; 7 positions agree with TRBD1. The CDR3 runs 14 residues. The V segment lost 3 bases and the J segment 8 bases; nucleotides outside the gene matches: 7. Germline assignment: CDR1 SNHLY and CDR2 FYNNEI.

This chain connects TRBV18 to TRBJ1-2; D is unclear. The CDR3 loop spans 12 amino acids. Germline CDR1 reads KGHSH; CDR2 reads LQKENI. Trimming pared 2 bases from V and 8 bases from J, leaving 9 bases between. CDR3 bases: TGTGCCAGCTCACCAGACTCCCTCGGCTACACCTTC. Protein sequence: CASSPDSLGYTF. Complete variable domain (other parts from reference TRBV18 and TRBJ1-2): NAGVMQNPRHLVRRRGQEARLRCSPMKGHSHVYWYRQLPEEGLKFMVYLQKENIIDESGMPKERFSAEFPKEGPSILRIQQVVRGDSAAYFCASSPDSLGYTFGSGTRLTVV.

The genes are TRBV10-3 and TRBJ1-2; 8 bases map to TRBD1. The germline gives CDR1 ENHRY, CDR2 SYGVKD. This CDR3 region has 14 residues. With 4 bases clipped from V and 3 bases from J, the junction kept 4 bases outside the gene matches. Here the CDR3 DNA reads TGTGCCATCAGTGTGGGACAGGCTGACTATGGCTACACCTTC. This sequence encodes CAISVGQADYGYTF.

The CDR3: CASSFQASGIMYYEQYF. The CDR3 DNA reads TGTGCCAGTAGTTTTCAGGCTAGCGGGATTATGTACTACGAGCAGTACTTC. The chain uses TRBV19 and TRBJ2-7, with 9 positions matching TRBD2. V was pared by 5 bases and J by 3 bases, with 14 bases of the junction left unmatched. The CDR3 has 17 residues. The V gene's germline CDR1 is LNHDA and CDR2 SQIVND (reference sequence).

This chain connects TRBV6-5 to TRBJ2-7; D not certain. Trimming pared 5 bases from V and 0 bases from J, leaving 8 bases between. Germline CDR1 is MNHEY and CDR2 is SVGAGI. The length of the CDR3 is 13 residues. The CDR3, as DNA: TGTGCCAGCAGTAAAACGGTCTCCTACGAGCAGTACTTC. Translated, it gives CASSKTVSYEQYF.

This clone was found once. J is TRBJ2-7 and V is TRBV28, with 10 bases that match TRBD2. Germline CDR1 and CDR2: MDHEN and SYDVKM. The CDR3 runs to 15 residues. Germline trimming cut 5 bases from V and 3 bases from J; bases unmatched to any gene: 7. The CDR3 reads CASSDSGGAFYEQYF. CDR3 coding DNA: TGTGCCAGCAGTGACAGCGGGGGGGCGTTCTACGAGCAGTACTTC.

This clone turned up a few times. The CDR3 DNA reads TGTGCCAGCCTAGCGGGATTCACCGGGGAGCTGTTTTTT. Residues: CASLAGFTGELFF. The chain joins TRBV7-6 to TRBJ2-2; 9 nucleotides agree with TRBD2. The V and J ends lost 8 bases and 4 bases, in that order; junction bases with no gene match: 2. Germline assignment: CDR1 SGHVS and CDR2 FNYEAQ. This CDR3 region has 13 residues.

This chain uses TRBV18 with TRBJ2-3; 7 nucleotides match TRBD1. V shed 5 bases, J shed 2 bases, and the junction held 7 bases outside the gene matches. Per germline, CDR1 KGHSH and CDR2 LQKENI. The length of the CDR3 is 15 residues. In DNA form, the CDR3 reads TGTGCCAGCTCAATCACAGGGGCCAACACAGATACGCAGTATTTT. This translates into CASSITGANTDTQYF.

The CDR3 DNA reads as TGTGCCAGCAGTTCTCGACAGGAGCACAATGAGCAGTTCTTC. Translating gives CASSSRQEHNEQFF. The rearrangement uses TRBV27 and TRBJ2-1, with D perhaps TRBD1 (6 bases). The CDR3 loop spans 14 amino acids. V gave up 4 bases and J gave up 5 bases, with 12 bases separating them. The germline CDR1 and CDR2 sequences are MNHEY and SMNVEV (reference sequence).

The gene calls are TRBV19 and TRBJ1-4, with 9 bases identical to TRBD1. The V gene's germline CDR1 is LNHDA and CDR2 SQIVND (reference sequence). After removal of 5 bases from V and 3 bases from J, the junction contained 10 bases not matched to a gene. The CDR3 consists of 17 residues. The chain's CDR3 is CASSPGTGRSANEKLFF. CDR3 DNA: TGTGCCAGTAGTCCCGGGACAGGGAGATCAGCTAATGAAAAACTGTTTTTT.

The chain has TRBV7-7 and TRBJ2-1; 12 nucleotides line up with TRBD2. The CDR3 is 17 amino acids. From germline, CDR1 is SSHAT and CDR2 FNYEAQ (reference sequence). With V trimmed by 3 bases and J by 8 bases, 11 bases remained unmatched. The CDR3: CASSLGASGGAADEQFF. The CDR3 nucleotides read TGTGCCAGCAGCTTGGGGGCTAGCGGGGGGGCCGCCGATGAGCAGTTCTTC.